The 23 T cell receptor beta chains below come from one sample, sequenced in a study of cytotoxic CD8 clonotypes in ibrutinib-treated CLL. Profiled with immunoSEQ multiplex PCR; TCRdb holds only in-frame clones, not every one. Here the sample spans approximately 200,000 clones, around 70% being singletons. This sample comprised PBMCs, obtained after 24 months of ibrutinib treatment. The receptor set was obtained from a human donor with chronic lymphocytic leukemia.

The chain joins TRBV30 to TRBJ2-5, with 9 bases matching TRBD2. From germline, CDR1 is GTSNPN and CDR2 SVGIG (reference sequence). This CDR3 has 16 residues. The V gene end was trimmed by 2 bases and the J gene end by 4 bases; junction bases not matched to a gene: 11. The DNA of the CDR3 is TGTGCCTGGAGTCCCTTGGGACTAGCTATGCGAGAGACCCAGTACTTC. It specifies CAWSPLGLAMRETQYF.

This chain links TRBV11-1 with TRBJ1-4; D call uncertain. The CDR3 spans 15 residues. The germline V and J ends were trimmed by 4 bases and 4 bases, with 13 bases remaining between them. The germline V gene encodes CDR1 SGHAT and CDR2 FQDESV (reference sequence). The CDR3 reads CASSSWTASNEKLFF. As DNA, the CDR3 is TGTGCCAGCAGCTCCTGGACGGCGAGTAATGAAAAACTGTTTTTT.

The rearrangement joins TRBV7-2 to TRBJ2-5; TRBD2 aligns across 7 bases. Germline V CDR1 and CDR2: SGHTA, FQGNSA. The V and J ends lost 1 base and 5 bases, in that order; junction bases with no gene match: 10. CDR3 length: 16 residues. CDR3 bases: TGTGCCAGCAGCTTAGTGACTAGCAGCCTGGGGGAGACCCAGTACTTC. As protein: CASSLVTSSLGETQYF.

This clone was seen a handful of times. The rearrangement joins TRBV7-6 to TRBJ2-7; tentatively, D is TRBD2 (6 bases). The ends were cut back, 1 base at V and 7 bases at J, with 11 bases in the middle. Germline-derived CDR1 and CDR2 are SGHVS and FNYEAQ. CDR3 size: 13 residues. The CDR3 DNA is TGTGCCAGCAGCTTAGTCAGGGCGGGGGAGCAGTACTTC. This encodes CASSLVRAGEQYF.

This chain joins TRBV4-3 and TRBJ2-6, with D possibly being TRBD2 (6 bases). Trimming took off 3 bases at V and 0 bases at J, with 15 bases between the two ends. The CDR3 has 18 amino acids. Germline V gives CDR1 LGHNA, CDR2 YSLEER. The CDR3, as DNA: TGCGCCAGCAGCCATCGGGACTCCGGATCCTCTGGGGCCAACGTCCTGACTTTC. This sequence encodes CASSHRDSGSSGANVLTF.

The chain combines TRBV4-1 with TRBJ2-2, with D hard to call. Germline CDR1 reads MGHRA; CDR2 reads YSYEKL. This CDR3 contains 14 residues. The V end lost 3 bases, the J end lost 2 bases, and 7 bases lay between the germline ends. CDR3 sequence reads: CASSQFLNTGELFF. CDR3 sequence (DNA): TGCGCCAGCAGCCAGTTCCTCAACACCGGGGAGCTGTTTTTT.

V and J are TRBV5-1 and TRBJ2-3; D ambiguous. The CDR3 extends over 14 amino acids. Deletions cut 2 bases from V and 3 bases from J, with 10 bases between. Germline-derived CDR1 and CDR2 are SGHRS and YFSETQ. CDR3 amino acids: CASSFYMLTDTQYF. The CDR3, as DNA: TGCGCCAGCAGCTTCTACATGCTAACAGATACGCAGTATTTT. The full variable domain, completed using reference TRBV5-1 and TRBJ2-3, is KAGVTQTPRYLIKTRGQQVTLSCSPISGHRSVSWYQQTPGQGLQFLFEYFSETQRNKGNFPGRFSGRQFSNSRSEMNVSTLELGDSALYLCASSFYMLTDTQYFGPGTRLTVL.

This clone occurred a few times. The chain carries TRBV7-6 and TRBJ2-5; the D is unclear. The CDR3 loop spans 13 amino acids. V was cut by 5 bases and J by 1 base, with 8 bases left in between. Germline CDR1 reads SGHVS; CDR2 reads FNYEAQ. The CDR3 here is CASSRNAQETQYF. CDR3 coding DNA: TGTGCCAGCAGCCGAAACGCCCAAGAGACCCAGTACTTC. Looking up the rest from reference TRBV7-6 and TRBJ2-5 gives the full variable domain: GAGVSQSPRYKVTKRGQDVALRCDPISGHVSLYWYRQALGQGPEFLTYFNYEAQQDKSGLPNDRFSAERPEGSISTLTIQRTEQRDSAMYRCASSRNAQETQYFGPGTRLLVL.

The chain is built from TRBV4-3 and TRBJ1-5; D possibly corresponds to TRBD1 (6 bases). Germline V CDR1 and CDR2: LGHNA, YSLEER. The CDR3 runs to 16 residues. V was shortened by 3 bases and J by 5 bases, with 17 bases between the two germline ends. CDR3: CASSQMWGGDDQPQHF. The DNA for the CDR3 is TGCGCCAGCAGCCAGATGTGGGGGGGCGACGATCAGCCCCAGCATTTT.

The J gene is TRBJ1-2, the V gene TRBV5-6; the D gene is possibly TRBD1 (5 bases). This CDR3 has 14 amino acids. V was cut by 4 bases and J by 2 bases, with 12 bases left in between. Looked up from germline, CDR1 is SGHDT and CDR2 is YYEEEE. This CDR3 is CASSIGTENYGYTF. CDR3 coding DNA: TGTGCCAGCAGCATTGGGACGGAGAACTATGGCTACACCTTC.

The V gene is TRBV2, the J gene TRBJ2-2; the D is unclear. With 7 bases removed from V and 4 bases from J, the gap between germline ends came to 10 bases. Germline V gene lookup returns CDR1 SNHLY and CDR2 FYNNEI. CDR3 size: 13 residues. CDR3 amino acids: CASTGERTGELFF. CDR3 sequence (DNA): TGTGCCAGCACGGGCGAGCGCACCGGGGAGCTGTTTTTT.

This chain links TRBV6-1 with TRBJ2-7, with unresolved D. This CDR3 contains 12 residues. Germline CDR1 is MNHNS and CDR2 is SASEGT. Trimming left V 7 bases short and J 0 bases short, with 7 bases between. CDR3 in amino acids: CASTLGSYEQYF. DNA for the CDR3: TGTGCCAGCACTTTAGGCTCCTACGAGCAGTACTTC.

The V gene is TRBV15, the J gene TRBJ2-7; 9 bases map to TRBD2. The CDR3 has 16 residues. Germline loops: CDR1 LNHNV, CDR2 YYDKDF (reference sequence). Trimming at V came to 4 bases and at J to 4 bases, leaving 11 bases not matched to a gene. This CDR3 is CATSTISGGKGYEQYF. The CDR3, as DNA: TGTGCCACCAGCACAATTAGCGGGGGAAAAGGGTACGAGCAGTACTTC.

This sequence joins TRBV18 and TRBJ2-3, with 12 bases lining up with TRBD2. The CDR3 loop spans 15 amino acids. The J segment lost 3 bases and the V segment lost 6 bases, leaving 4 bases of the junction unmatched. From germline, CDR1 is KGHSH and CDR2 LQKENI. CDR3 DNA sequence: TGTGCCAGCTCGCGACTAGCGGGAGATACAGATACGCAGTATTTT. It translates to CASSRLAGDTDTQYF.

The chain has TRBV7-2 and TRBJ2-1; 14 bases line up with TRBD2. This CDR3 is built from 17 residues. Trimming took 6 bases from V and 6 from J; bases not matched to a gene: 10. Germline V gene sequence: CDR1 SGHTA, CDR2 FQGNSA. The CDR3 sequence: CASSKNPGLAGGNEQFF. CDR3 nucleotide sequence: TGTGCCAGCAGTAAAAATCCCGGACTAGCGGGAGGCAATGAGCAGTTCTTC.

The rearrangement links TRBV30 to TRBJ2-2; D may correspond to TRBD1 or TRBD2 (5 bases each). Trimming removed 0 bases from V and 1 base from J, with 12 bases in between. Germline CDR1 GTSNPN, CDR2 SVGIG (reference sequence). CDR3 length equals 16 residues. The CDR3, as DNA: TGTGCCTGGAGTGTTAGAGGGGCAGAGAACACCGGGGAGCTGTTTTTT. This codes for CAWSVRGAENTGELFF.

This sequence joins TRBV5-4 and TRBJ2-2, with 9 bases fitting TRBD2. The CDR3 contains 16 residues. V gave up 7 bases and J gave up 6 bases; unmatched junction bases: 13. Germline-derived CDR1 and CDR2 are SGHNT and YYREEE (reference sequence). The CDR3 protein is CASGSPGTSFSGELFF. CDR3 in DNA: TGTGCCAGCGGGTCCCCCGGGACTAGCTTTTCCGGGGAGCTGTTTTTT.

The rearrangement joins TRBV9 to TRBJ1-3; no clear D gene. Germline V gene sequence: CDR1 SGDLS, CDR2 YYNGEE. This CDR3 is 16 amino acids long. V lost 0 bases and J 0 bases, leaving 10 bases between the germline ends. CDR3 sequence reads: CASSVDWLGSGNTIYF. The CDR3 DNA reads TGTGCCAGCAGCGTAGATTGGCTGGGCTCTGGAAACACCATATATTTT.

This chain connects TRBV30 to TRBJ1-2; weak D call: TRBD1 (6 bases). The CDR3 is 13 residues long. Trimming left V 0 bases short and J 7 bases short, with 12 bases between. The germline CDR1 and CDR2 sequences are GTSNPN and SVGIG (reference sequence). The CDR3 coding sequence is TGTGCCTGGAGTGTACAGGGAGACACTGGCTACACCTTC. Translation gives CAWSVQGDTGYTF.

The CDR3 nucleotides are TGTGCCAGCAGCACCAGACAGGGAAGCTCCTACAATGAGCAGTTCTTC. Its translation is CASSTRQGSSYNEQFF. This chain links TRBV9 with TRBJ2-1, with 7 nucleotides matching TRBD1. The ends lost 4 bases at V and 0 bases at J; junction bases unmatched: 7. This CDR3 contains 16 residues. Germline V CDR1 and CDR2: SGDLS, YYNGEE.

The CDR3, as DNA: TGTGCCAGTAGTATATCCGGGTCCTTATACAATGAGCAGTTCTTC. Translation: CASSISGSLYNEQFF. This chain connects TRBV19 to TRBJ2-1; D gene ambiguous. Germline CDR1 is LNHDA and CDR2 is SQIVND (reference sequence). The CDR3 length is 15 residues. V was trimmed by 2 bases and J by 4 bases, leaving 12 bases between them.

CDR3 amino acids: CASQGAGNTIYF. As DNA, the CDR3 is TGTGCCAGCCAGGGGGCTGGAAACACCATATATTTT. The chain combines TRBV28 with TRBJ1-3, with 7 positions matching TRBD1. The CDR3 is 12 amino acids. The junction had 0 bases not matched to a gene; V was cut back by 8 bases and J by 2 bases. Germline-derived CDR1 and CDR2 are MDHEN and SYDVKM.

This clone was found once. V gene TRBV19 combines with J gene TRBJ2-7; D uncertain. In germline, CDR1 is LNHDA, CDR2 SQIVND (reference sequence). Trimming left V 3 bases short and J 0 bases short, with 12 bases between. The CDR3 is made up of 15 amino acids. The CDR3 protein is CASSIALADSYEQYF. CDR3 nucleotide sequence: TGTGCCAGTAGTATTGCCCTGGCCGACTCCTACGAGCAGTACTTC.